A selection of T cell receptor beta chains follows, all from one sample in a study of T cells in Graves' hyperthyroidism and ophthalmopathy. TCRdb re-derived calls from the multiplex PCR reads in MiXCR, one entry per CDR3 protein. The table has hundreds of thousands of distinct CDR3 sequences, over 11% seen once. Sequenced material: blood. Receptor source: a woman in her twenties or thirties with Graves' hyperthyroidism that later progressed to Graves' ophthalmopathy. CDR3s include the opening cysteine and the closing phenylalanine or tryptophan. Each record gives: clone size, V gene, J gene, D gene, CDR3 protein, CDR3 DNA. A D gene is named only where the DNA matches it firmly. The listing skips clone size in some rows; elsewhere it reads once, few, many or a size class.

-	TRBV10-3	TRBJ2-1	TRBD1	CAISEGDRVIDNEQFF	TGTGCCATCAGTGAGGGGGACAGGGTTATCGACAATGAGCAGTTCTTC
many	TRBV6-1	TRBJ1-6	-	CASSTPKGNSPLHF	TGTGCCAGCAGTACCCCCAAAGGAAATTCACCCCTCCACTTT
-	TRBV20-1	TRBJ1-6	-	CSLGGPIPSYNSPLHF	TGCAGCTTAGGAGGCCCGATCCCCTCCTATAATTCACCCCTCCACTTT
-	TRBV5-1	TRBJ2-5	TRBD1	CASSKTGTGLQETQYF	TGCGCCAGCAGCAAAACCGGGACAGGACTCCAAGAGACCCAGTACTTC
many	TRBV29-1	TRBJ2-7	-	CSVGQEYEQYF	TGCAGCGTTGGGCAGGAGTACGAGCAGTACTTC
many	TRBV24-1	TRBJ2-7	-	CATSGLPSYEQYF	TGTGCCACCAGCGGCCTCCCGTCCTACGAGCAGTACTTC
few	TRBV30	TRBJ1-1	-	CAWRAANTEAFF	TGTGCCTGGAGGGCCGCAAACACTGAAGCTTTCTTT
many	TRBV10-3	TRBJ2-7	TRBD1	CAISPGQVSSYEQYF	TGTGCCATCAGCCCGGGACAGGTTAGCTCCTACGAGCAGTACTTC
-	TRBV20-1	TRBJ2-2	-	CSADGPPLAGELFF	TGCAGTGCGGATGGACCCCCTCTCGCCGGGGAGCTGTTTTTT
many	TRBV12-3/TRBV12-4	TRBJ2-1	TRBD2	CASSSGTSINEQFF	TGTGCCAGCAGTTCCGGGACTAGCATCAATGAGCAGTTCTTC
many	TRBV4-2	TRBJ1-1	TRBD1	CASSQAQGASGNTEAFF	TGTGCCAGCAGCCAAGCACAGGGGGCCTCTGGAAATACTGAAGCTTTCTTT
many	TRBV2	TRBJ2-5	-	CASSLGPRDQETQYF	TGTGCCAGCAGTTTAGGACCCCGGGACCAAGAGACCCAGTACTTC
many	TRBV5-6	TRBJ2-3	-	CASSWDLQGETDTQYF	TGTGCCAGCAGCTGGGACCTACAGGGAGAGACAGATACGCAGTATTTT
-	TRBV20-1	TRBJ1-5	-	CSARDRMAQGGNQPQHF	TGCAGTGCTAGAGATAGAATGGCGCAGGGTGGGAATCAGCCCCAGCATTTT
-	TRBV13	TRBJ2-5	TRBD1	CASSLRTGGSETQYF	TGTGCCAGCAGCTTGCGGACAGGGGGCTCAGAGACCCAGTACTTC
many	TRBV24-1	TRBJ1-6	-	CATSGRENYNSPLHF	TGTGCCACCAGTGGCAGAGAAAACTATAATTCACCCCTCCACTTT
many	TRBV27	TRBJ2-5	TRBD1	CASSWGQGSKETQYF	TGTGCCAGCAGTTGGGGACAGGGGAGCAAGGAGACCCAGTACTTC
many	TRBV30	TRBJ1-2	-	CAWSLRAVGGYTF	TGTGCCTGGAGTCTCAGGGCGGTAGGAGGCTACACCTTC
-	TRBV2	TRBJ2-5	-	CASSEATEYQETQYF	TGTGCCAGCAGTGAAGCAACAGAGTACCAAGAGACCCAGTACTTC